Presented here are 24 T cell receptor beta chains from one specimen sequenced in a study of T cells in women clearing cervical HPV infection. The assay was immunoSEQ multiplex PCR, and TCRdb's table has in-frame clones only and misses some. With under 30,000 clones in the sample, the ten largest clones hold over 7.5%. Source material: blood buffy coat. The receptors derive from a woman aged 18 to 75 with a cervical HPV16 infection that either progressed to CIN3+ or cleared (not recorded which).

To note about this clone: The read terminates 3 residues before the CDR3 end, so the remaining end is supplied by the germline J gene. This chain connects TRBV2 to TRBJ2-1, with D possibly TRBD2 on 6 matching bases. CDR1 SNHLY and CDR2 FYNNEI come from the germline V gene. The V end lost 8 bases, the J end lost 0 bases, and 11 bases lay between the germline ends. The CDR3 is 14 amino acids. The sequenced CDR3 bases are TGTGCCAGCGTCCGGGGGATCTCCTACAATGAG. It encodes CASVRGISYNE. The entire CDR3 protein reads CASVRGISYNEQFF.

CDR3 region: CASSPPSRHYEQYF. The CDR3 DNA, read in part, is TGTGCCAGCTCACCACCGTCGCGGCACTACGAG. The chain combines TRBV18 with TRBJ2-7, with no clear D. The observed sequence ends 3 residues before the CDR3 terminus, with the missing tail filled in from the germline J gene. Germline CDR1 and CDR2: KGHSH and LQKENI. Trimming shortened V by 0 bases and J by 3 bases, and 9 bases separated the two germline ends. The CDR3 is made up of 14 amino acids.

As for this clone: Read data end 3 residues before the CDR3 end; the end is taken from the germline J gene. The rearrangement joins TRBV14 to TRBJ2-4; D gene unclear. The V and J ends lost 3 bases and 7 bases respectively, with 4 bases between them. The germline V gene has CDR1 SGHDN and CDR2 FVKESK. This CDR3 is built from 11 residues. Incomplete CDR3 DNA: TGTGCCAGCAGCCACTCGAACATT. Translation: CASSHSNI. The whole CDR3 protein reads CASSHSNIQYF. Combining the CDR3 with reference TRBV14 and TRBJ2-4 gives the whole variable domain EAGVTQFPSHSVIEKGQTVTLRCDPISGHDNLYWYRRVMGKEIKFLLHFVKESKQDESGMPNNRFLAERTGGTYSTLKVQPAELEDSGVYFCASSHSNIQYFGAGTRLSVL.

Remarks on this clone: The read finishes 3 residues shy of the CDR3 end, and the germline J gene is used to complete it. The chain joins TRBV5-1 to TRBJ2-1; D possibly corresponds to TRBD2 (6 bases). Germline V CDR1 and CDR2: SGHRS, YFSETQ. Trimming cost V 3 bases and J 6 bases, with 10 bases left between them. The CDR3 is 13 amino acids. Partial CDR3 DNA: TGCGCCAGCAGCTCCCTGGGGGGCAATGAG. This sequence encodes CASSSLGGNE. The entire CDR3 reads CASSSLGGNEQFF.

Comments on this clone: The missing CDR3 end, 3 residues past where the read stops, is filled in from the germline J gene. V gene TRBV5-1 combines with J gene TRBJ2-7; 8 bases align to TRBD1. The length of the CDR3 is 14 residues. The junction had 3 bases not matched to a gene; V was cut back by 1 base and J by 3 bases. The germline V gene has CDR1 SGHRS and CDR2 YFSETQ. The CDR3 reads CASSLFDRGYEQYF. Incomplete CDR3 DNA: TGCGCCAGCAGCTTGTTCGACAGGGGCTACGAG.

Worth noting for this clone: Read coverage stops 3 residues before the CDR3 terminus; the germline J gene supplies the remainder. This chain links TRBV14 with TRBJ1-1; TRBD1 agrees at 7 bases. The ends lost 4 bases at V and 1 base at J; junction bases unmatched: 12. The CDR3 totals 17 residues. Per germline, CDR1 SGHDN and CDR2 FVKESK. CDR3 sequence reads: CASSPPYTGTENTEAFF. CDR3 bases read: TGTGCCAGCAGCCCGCCCTACACCGGGACAGAGAACACTGAA.

As for this clone: The CDR3 end lies 3 residues beyond the end of the read and is filled in from the germline J gene. V and J are TRBV24-1 and TRBJ1-2; 7 bases are shared with TRBD1. With V trimmed by 0 bases and J by 4 bases, 1 base remained unmatched. The CDR3 contains 14 residues. The germline gives CDR1 KGHDR, CDR2 SFDVKD. The CDR3 spells CATSDLNRGYGYTF. The DNA read from the CDR3 is TGTGCCACCAGTGATTTGAACAGGGGCTATGGC.

CDR3 DNA (partial): TGTGCCAGCAGCGACGGACTAGCCGGTTACAATGAG. Its translation is CASSDGLAGYNE. The whole CDR3 protein is CASSDGLAGYNEQFF. The chain joins TRBV11-3 to TRBJ2-1; TRBD2 matches at 8 bases. The read ends 3 residues before the CDR3 terminus; that terminus is restored from the germline J gene. V was clipped by 5 bases and J by 4 bases; unmatched bases: 7. CDR1 is SGHNT, CDR2 YENEEA, per germline. This CDR3 region has 15 residues.

A word on this clone: The read falls 3 residues short of the CDR3 end, and the missing part is taken from the germline J gene. The rearrangement joins TRBV18 to TRBJ2-7; TRBD2 matches 10 bases. V lost 3 bases to trimming and J lost 0 bases; unmatched junction nucleotides: 2. Germline V gene lookup returns CDR1 KGHSH and CDR2 LQKENI. The CDR3 sequence is 15 residues long. The CDR3 spells CASSPSSGSSYEQYF. The part of the CDR3 DNA that was read is TGTGCCAGCTCACCCTCTAGCGGGAGCTCCTACGAG.

A remark on this clone: The read ends 3 residues shy of where the CDR3 ends; the end is completed using the germline J gene. The J gene is TRBJ2-7, the V gene TRBV30; TRBD2 is a possible D gene (6 bases). The CDR3 runs 15 residues. With 0 bases removed from V and 2 bases from J, the gap between germline ends came to 14 bases. Germline CDR1 is GTSNPN and CDR2 is SVGIG (reference sequence). CDR3 sequence reads: CAWSVPWAGTYEQYF. The part of the CDR3 DNA that was read is TGTGCCTGGAGTGTACCATGGGCGGGGACCTACGAG. The full variable domain, its missing parts supplied by reference TRBV30 and TRBJ2-7, is SQTIHQWPATLVQPVGSPLSLECTVEGTSNPNLYWYRQAAGRGLQLLFYSVGIGQISSEVPQNLSASRPQDRQFILSSKKLLLSDSGFYLCAWSVPWAGTYEQYFGPGTRLTVT.

In terms of frequency, this clone is medium-sized (0.01 to 0.1%). The read is 3 residues too short to cover the CDR3 end, so that end is filled in from the germline J gene. The chain couples TRBV2 to TRBJ1-2; 9 bases line up with TRBD1. The CDR3 contains 15 residues. V lost 5 bases and J lost 6; bases outside the gene matches: 10. Germline CDR1 reads SNHLY; CDR2 reads FYNNEI. CDR3 DNA (partial): TGTGCCAGCAGTAGTCGACAGGGGGAAACAGATGGC. This sequence encodes CASSSRQGETDG. The whole CDR3 sequence is CASSSRQGETDGYTF.

A word on this clone: Read data end 3 residues before the CDR3 end; the end is taken from the germline J gene. The chain joins TRBV29-1 to TRBJ1-1; D is possibly TRBD1 (6 bases). Trimming removed 7 bases at V and 5 bases at J, with 17 bases between. Germline CDR1 reads SQVTM; CDR2 reads ANQGSEA. The CDR3 has 13 residues. The covered CDR3 bases are TGCAGCGCGGCCGGGACAAGGAGGACTGAA. This translates into CSAAGTRRTE. The CDR3 as a whole reads CSAAGTRRTEAFF. Based on the CDR3 plus reference TRBV29-1 and TRBJ1-1, the full variable domain is SAVISQKPSRDICQRGTSLTIQCQVDSQVTMMFWYRQQPGQSLTLIATANQGSEATYESGFVIDKFPISRPNLTFSTLTVSNMSPEDSSIYLCSAAGTRRTEAFFGQGTRLTVV.

Turning to this clone: The sequence runs out 3 residues before the end of the CDR3; the remainder is reconstructed from the germline J gene. This rearrangement joins TRBV11-3 to TRBJ2-5, with 9 bases matching TRBD1. Germline V gene data show CDR1 as SGHNT and CDR2 as YENEEA. With 2 bases clipped from V and 5 bases from J, the junction kept 3 bases outside the gene matches. The CDR3 length is 14 residues. CDR3 region: CASSLHRGLETQYF. The covered CDR3 bases are TGTGCCAGCAGCTTACACAGGGGGCTCGAGACC.

Points on this clone: The read terminates 3 residues before the CDR3 end, so the remaining end is supplied by the germline J gene. V and J are TRBV20-1 and TRBJ2-5, with D possibly matching TRBD1 (5 bases). The CDR3 is 14 residues long. Trimming left V 1 base short and J 4 bases short, with 13 bases between. In germline, CDR1 is DFQATT, CDR2 SNEGSKA (reference sequence). CDR3: CSARGFRDAETQYF. The part of the CDR3 DNA that was read is TGCAGTGCTAGAGGTTTCAGGGATGCAGAGACC.

In regard to this clone: The read finishes 3 residues shy of the CDR3 end, and the germline J gene is used to complete it. V gene TRBV5-6 combines with J gene TRBJ2-7; TRBD2 matches at 8 bases. The CDR3 runs to 15 residues. CDR1 is SGHDT and CDR2 is YYEEEE in the germline V gene. The junction had 8 bases not matched to a gene; V was cut back by 3 bases and J by 3 bases. The CDR3 sequence: CASSSLMRGDYEQYF. The CDR3 DNA, read in part, is TGTGCCAGCAGCTCCCTTATGCGGGGGGACTACGAG.

As to this clone: The read terminates 3 residues before the CDR3 end, so the remaining end is supplied by the germline J gene. This rearrangement joins TRBV7-3 to TRBJ2-3; D is unclear. The CDR3 has 15 residues. CDR1 is SGHTA and CDR2 is FQGTGA in the germline V gene. V was cut by 0 bases and J by 2 bases, with 9 bases left in between. This CDR3 reads CASSLTPRYTDTQYF. Incomplete CDR3 DNA: TGTGCCAGCAGCTTAACTCCTCGGTACACAGATACG.

A word on this clone: Read data end 3 residues before the CDR3 end; the end is taken from the germline J gene. The chain joins TRBV6-2 or TRBV6-3 to TRBJ2-2, with D tentatively TRBD2 (6 bases). The CDR3 spans 15 residues. CDR1 and CDR2 (germline): MNHEY, SVGEGT. Between the trimmed V and J ends, which lost 5 bases and 2 bases, there was a span of 12 bases. The CDR3 here is CASSGLGLNTGELFF. The DNA read from the CDR3 is TGTGCCAGCAGTGGCCTGGGACTTAACACCGGGGAG.

The CDR3 loop is CASKIDRSNHYGYTF. The CDR3 bases that were read are TGTGCCAGTAAAATCGACAGATCGAATCACTATGGC. This chain links TRBV19 with TRBJ1-2, with D possibly TRBD1 on 5 matching bases. The CDR3 end lies 3 residues beyond the end of the read and is filled in from the germline J gene. The CDR3 sequence is 15 residues long. V lost 7 bases and J lost 3, with 18 bases in between. In germline, CDR1 is LNHDA, CDR2 SQIVND (reference sequence). Using reference TRBV19 and TRBJ1-2 for the parts outside the CDR3, the full variable domain is DGGITQSPKYLFRKEGQNVTLSCEQNLNHDAMYWYRQDPGQGLRLIYYSQIVNDFQKGDIAEGYSVSREKKESFPLTVTSAQKNPTAFYLCASKIDRSNHYGYTFGSGTRLTVV.

Regarding this clone: The read terminates 3 residues before the CDR3 end, so the remaining end is supplied by the germline J gene. The chain has TRBV19 and TRBJ1-2, with a possible D match to TRBD1 (5 bases). V was trimmed by 7 bases and J by 4 bases, leaving 13 bases between them. CDR3 length: 13 residues. Germline V gene lookup returns CDR1 LNHDA and CDR2 SQIVND (reference sequence). This chain's CDR3 is CASNAGGSYGYTF. The CDR3 DNA, read in part, is TGTGCCAGTAACGCGGGGGGTTCCTATGGC. Full variable domain (rest looked up from reference TRBV19 and TRBJ1-2): DGGITQSPKYLFRKEGQNVTLSCEQNLNHDAMYWYRQDPGQGLRLIYYSQIVNDFQKGDIAEGYSVSREKKESFPLTVTSAQKNPTAFYLCASNAGGSYGYTFGSGTRLTVV.

To note about this clone: With the read ending 3 residues before the CDR3 end, the germline J gene is used to fill in that end. The chain recombines TRBV30 with TRBJ1-1; 7 bases are a match to TRBD1. CDR1 and CDR2 from the germline V gene are GTSNPN and SVGIG (reference sequence). CDR3 length: 12 residues. The CDR3 is CAGRQGGPEAFF. The sequenced CDR3 bases are TGTGCCGGACGTCAGGGGGGTCCCGAA.

On this clone: The read is 3 residues too short to cover the CDR3 end, so that end is filled in from the germline J gene. The rearrangement links TRBV20-1 to TRBJ1-1, with TRBD1 as a possible D gene (6 bases). Trimming removed 6 bases from V and 4 bases from J, with 21 bases in between. The CDR3 length is 15 residues. Germline CDR1 reads DFQATT; CDR2 reads SNEGSKA (reference sequence). The CDR3 DNA, read in part, is TGCAGTGCCGAGGGGGGGTTCAGGCGGAGCACTGAA. This translates into CSAEGGFRRSTE. The CDR3 reads in full as CSAEGGFRRSTEAFF.

As for this clone: Coverage ceases 3 residues before the CDR3 finishes, and the germline J gene fills in the end. This chain links TRBV5-4 with TRBJ2-7; TRBD2 matches at 9 bases. Per the germline V gene, CDR1 is SGHNT and CDR2 is YYREEE (reference sequence). The J segment lost 3 bases and the V segment lost 0 bases, leaving 7 bases of the junction unmatched. The CDR3 runs to 16 residues. CDR3 DNA (partial): TGTGCCAGCAGCTTGGCCCAGACTAGCGGAGTCTACGAG. Residues: CASSLAQTSGVYE. The full CDR3 sequence reads CASSLAQTSGVYEQYF.

Concerning this clone: The sequenced fragment ends 3 residues before the CDR3 boundary, so the rest is inferred from the germline J gene. The chain recombines TRBV30 with TRBJ2-5, with D possibly being TRBD2 (5 bases). Germline V gene sequence: CDR1 GTSNPN, CDR2 SVGIG (reference sequence). This CDR3 spans 12 amino acids. V lost 0 bases, J lost 5 bases, and 7 bases lay in between. Partial CDR3 DNA: TGTGCCTGGAGTGTAGAGCGGGAGACC. Amino acids: CAWSVERET. From start to end, the CDR3 is CAWSVERETQYF. The complete variable domain, with remaining parts taken from reference TRBV30 and TRBJ2-5, reads SQTIHQWPATLVQPVGSPLSLECTVEGTSNPNLYWYRQAAGRGLQLLFYSVGIGQISSEVPQNLSASRPQDRQFILSSKKLLLSDSGFYLCAWSVERETQYFGPGTRLLVL.

About this clone: The read terminates 3 residues ahead of where the CDR3 ends, so the germline J gene completes it. This chain joins TRBV5-1 and TRBJ1-2, with D maybe TRBD1 (5 bases). Germline V gene lookup returns CDR1 SGHRS and CDR2 YFSETQ. The CDR3 totals 14 residues. V was pared by 4 bases and J by 6 bases, with 16 bases between. CDR3 bases read: TGCGCCAGCAGCGGCTTGGGGCTTTCAGATGGC. Its protein product is CASSGLGLSDG. The entire CDR3 protein reads CASSGLGLSDGYTF.